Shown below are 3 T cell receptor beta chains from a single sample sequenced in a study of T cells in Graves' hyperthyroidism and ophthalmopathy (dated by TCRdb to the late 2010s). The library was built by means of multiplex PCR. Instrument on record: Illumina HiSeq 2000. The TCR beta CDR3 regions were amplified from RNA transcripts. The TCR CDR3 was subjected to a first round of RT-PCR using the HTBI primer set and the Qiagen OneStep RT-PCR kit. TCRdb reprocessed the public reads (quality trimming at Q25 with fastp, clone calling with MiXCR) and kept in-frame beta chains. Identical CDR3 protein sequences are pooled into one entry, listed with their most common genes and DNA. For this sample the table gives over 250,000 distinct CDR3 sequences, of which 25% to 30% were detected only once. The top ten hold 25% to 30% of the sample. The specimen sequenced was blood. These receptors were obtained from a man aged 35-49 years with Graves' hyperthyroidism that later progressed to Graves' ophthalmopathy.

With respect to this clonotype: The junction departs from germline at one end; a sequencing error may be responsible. The CDR3 sequence: CASSPGTGVFLNTEAFF. DNA for the CDR3: TGCGCCAGCAGCCCCGGGACAGGGGTCTTTTTGAACACTGAAGCTTTCTTT. The V call is TRBV12-3 or TRBV12-4, the J call TRBJ1-1, with 10 nucleotides matching TRBD1. This CDR3 has 17 residues.

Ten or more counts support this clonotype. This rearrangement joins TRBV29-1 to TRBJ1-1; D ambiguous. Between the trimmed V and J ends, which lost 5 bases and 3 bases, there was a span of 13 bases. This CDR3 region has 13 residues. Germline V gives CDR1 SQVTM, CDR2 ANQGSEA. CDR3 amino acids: CSVRPWVDTEAFF. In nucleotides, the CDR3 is TGCAGCGTTCGACCCTGGGTGGACACTGAAGCTTTCTTT.

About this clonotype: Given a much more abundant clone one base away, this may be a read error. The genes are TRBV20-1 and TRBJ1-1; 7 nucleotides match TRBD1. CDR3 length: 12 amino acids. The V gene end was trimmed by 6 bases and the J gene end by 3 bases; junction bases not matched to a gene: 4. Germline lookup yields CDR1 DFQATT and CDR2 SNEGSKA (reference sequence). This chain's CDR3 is CSALQGYTEAFF. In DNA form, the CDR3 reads TGCAGTGCCCTACAGGGGTACACTGAAGCTTTCTTT.